The T cell receptor (beta chain) described here comes from a study of cytomegalovirus exposure and HLA in healthy donors. PCR amplification relied on 60 Vbeta primers (plus 13 Jbeta primers). Using immunoSEQ multiplex PCR, the repertoire was profiled, and TCRdb retains in-frame clones only, with some absent. The data hold some 190,000 clones, with 86% observed a single time. Trimming took 4 bases from V and 7 from J; bases not matched to a gene: 5. CDR3 length: 14 amino acids. Germline values: CDR1 MGHRA, CDR2 YSYEKL. V usage is TRBV4-1 and J usage is TRBJ1-2; 11 nucleotides agree with TRBD1. Sample: PBMCs. The source of this sequence is a woman aged 25-40 years in good health and CMV-seronegative. The CDR3 sequence is CASSRGQGAIGYTF. The DNA for the CDR3 is TGCGCCAGCAGCCGTGGACAGGGGGCTATTGGCTACACCTTC.